These 10 T cell receptor beta chains share one sample of origin, sequenced in a study of blood T cells in healthy people across ages. Combining a sample-barcoded 5' primer with a J-beta primer mix, a second PCR ran for 7 to 11 cycles. Each CDR3 protein is one row after TCRdb ran MiXCR on the 5' RACE reads. The data contain under 2,000,000 distinct CDR3 sequences, roughly 50% of them seen just once; the ten biggest clones take up approximately 2%. Sequencing used blood. These receptors originate from a middle-aged woman in good health.

There are a few counts of this clonotype. The chain is built from TRBV12-3 or TRBV12-4 and TRBJ2-7; D possibly uses TRBD1 or TRBD2 (6 bases each). The CDR3 contains 14 residues. The germline V and J ends were trimmed by 4 bases and 4 bases, with 14 bases remaining between them. Here the CDR3 reads CASSWKLGGYEQYF. The CDR3 bases are TGTGCCAGCAGTTGGAAACTAGGGGGGTACGAGCAGTACTTC.

There are a few counts of this clonotype. The chain carries TRBV6-6 and TRBJ2-7; D gene unclear. This CDR3 has 13 residues. CDR1 and CDR2 from the germline V gene are MNHNY and SVGAGI (reference sequence). V gave up 5 bases and J gave up 0 bases, with 8 bases separating them. This CDR3 is CASSDTISYEQYF. CDR3 sequence (DNA): TGTGCCAGCAGTGACACCATCTCCTACGAGCAGTACTTC.

A single count supports this clonotype. The genes are TRBV14 and TRBJ1-6; 8 positions match TRBD1. There are 14 residues in the CDR3. J gave up 10 bases and V 3 bases, and 5 bases lay outside the gene matches. CDR1 and CDR2 (germline): SGHDN, FVKESK. CDR3: CASSHLQGGSPLHF. The CDR3 bases are TGTGCCAGCAGCCATCTACAGGGGGGGTCACCCCTCCACTTT.

The genes are TRBV9 and TRBJ2-5, with 11 nucleotides matching TRBD2. Losses at the gene ends were 0 bases for V and 0 bases for J; bases not matched to a gene: 1. The CDR3 extends over 16 amino acids. CDR1 is SGDLS, CDR2 YYNGEE, per germline. Written as DNA, the CDR3 is TGTGCCAGCAGCGTAGCTAGCGGGGGGCACCAAGAGACCCAGTACTTC. Amino acids: CASSVASGGHQETQYF.

The V call is TRBV9, the J call TRBJ2-4, with 8 bases aligning to TRBD1. The DNA end favors TRBJ2-7, so the J call may be wrong. This CDR3 is built from 16 residues. Germline CDR1 and CDR2: SGDLS and YYNGEE. CDR3 loop: CASSSQGAGGFYEQYF. The CDR3 region has the DNA TGTGCCAGCAGCTCCCAAGGGGCAGGGGGCTTTTACGAGCAGTACTTC.

The genes are TRBV24-1 and TRBJ1-2; tentative D call: TRBD1 (5 bases). V dropped 2 bases and J dropped 3 bases, with 6 bases sitting between them. The CDR3 length is 13 residues. From germline, CDR1 is KGHDR and CDR2 SFDVKD. CDR3 protein: CATSDSRDYGYTF. The CDR3 DNA sequence: TGTGCCACCAGTGATTCCAGGGACTATGGCTACACCTTC.

This clonotype was counted once. The chain combines TRBV4-3 with TRBJ1-1; D unclear. CDR1 is LGHNA and CDR2 is YSLEER in the germline V gene. Trimming shortened V by 5 bases and J by 1 base, and 17 bases separated the two germline ends. The CDR3 loop spans 16 amino acids. DNA of the CDR3: TGCGCCAGCAGCTCATCAGGAGGGCTAGGGAACACTGAAGCTTTCTTT. Its translation is CASSSSGGLGNTEAFF.

V and J are TRBV4-1 and TRBJ1-1; D is possibly TRBD1 (5 bases). V lost 0 bases and J 1 base, leaving 9 bases between the germline ends. Germline V gene data show CDR1 as MGHRA and CDR2 as YSYEKL. This CDR3 comprises 15 residues. CDR3 loop: CASSQDYRSNTEAFF. The CDR3 coding sequence is TGCGCCAGCAGCCAAGATTACAGGTCGAACACTGAAGCTTTCTTT.

The gene calls are TRBV25-1 and TRBJ1-2; D ambiguous. Trimming left V 7 bases short and J 12 bases short, with 15 bases between. The CDR3 has 11 amino acids. In germline, CDR1 is MGHDK, CDR2 SYGVNS. The CDR3 DNA reads as TGTGCCAGCATGTCGGAAAATCGTCACACCTTC. The encoded protein is CASMSENRHTF.

This clonotype was detected a few times. This chain joins TRBV6-5 and TRBJ2-3; D is unclear. Germline V lookup: CDR1 MNHEY, CDR2 SVGAGI. The CDR3 totals 15 residues. V was trimmed by 6 bases and J by 6 bases, leaving 19 bases between them. This CDR3 is CASRSLGPPTDTQYF. The CDR3 DNA sequence: TGTGCCAGCAGATCTCTCGGACCACCCACGGATACGCAGTATTTT.